These T cell receptor beta chains were read from a single sample in a study of OX40 agonist ivuxolimab in advanced cancers. Profiling relied on immunoSEQ multiplex PCR, and the TCRdb table lists in-frame clones only, not all of them. The table includes 22,000 or so clones, around 84% detected once. The sample consisted of CD4+ or CD8+ T cells sorted from blood, taken in a trial of the OX40 agonist ivuxolimab. All receptors derive from an adult with an advanced solid tumor such as melanoma, head and neck, liver or kidney cancer. The CDR3 runs from the conserved cysteine through the conserved F or W. Fields, in order: V gene, J gene, clone size, D gene, CDR3 DNA, CDR3 protein. The D gene is left open where the match is weak. Part of the rows lack a size; the others show once, few, many or a class for expanded clones.

>TRBV2|TRBJ2-5|NA|NA
TGTGCCAGCAGTCAAGAGACCCAGTACTTC
CASSQETQYF
>TRBV29-1|TRBJ1-2|NA|NA
TGCAGCGTTACCGAGGGGGGTAGGTTTGGCTACACCTTC
CSVTEGGRFGYTF
>TRBV29-1|TRBJ2-7|NA|NA
TGCAGCGTTGAGTTAGGGAAGAACAACTACGAGCAGTACTTC
CSVELGKNNYEQYF
>TRBV5-6|TRBJ1-1|once|TRBD1
TGTGCCAGCAGCTTGCCCTCGACAGGGCGGGACACTGAAGCTTTCTTT
CASSLPSTGRDTEAFF
>TRBV7-3|TRBJ2-2|NA|NA
TGTGCCAGCAGCTTAGGAGGGCCCGCGGGAACCGGGGAGCTGTTTTTT
CASSLGGPAGTGELFF
>TRBV19|TRBJ1-1|NA|NA
TGTGCCAGTAGTATAGGAGTGAACACTGAAGCTTTCTTT
CASSIGVNTEAFF
>TRBV5-1|TRBJ2-5|NA|NA
TGCGCCAGCGCCCGAGAAGAGACCCAGTACTTC
CASAREETQYF
>TRBV6-6|TRBJ2-3|NA|NA
TGTGCCAGCAGTTACCCCCGGGGAGGAGGCACAGATACGCAGTATTTT
CASSYPRGGGTDTQYF
>TRBV5-1|TRBJ2-7|NA|TRBD1
TGCGCCAGCAGACAGGGACAGGGGTCCCGATCCTACGAGCAGTACTTC
CASRQGQGSRSYEQYF
>TRBV6-1|TRBJ1-6|few|NA
TGTGCCAGCAGTGAAGCCGGCTTCGCAGGGAGGAATAATTCACCCCTCCACTTT
CASSEAGFAGRNNSPLHF
>TRBV28|TRBJ2-7|NA|TRBD2
TGTGCCAGCAGTTTTTTCCTATCGATTTCGGGAGGAAGCTCCTACGAGCAGTACTTC
CASSFFLSISGGSSYEQYF
>TRBV7-9|TRBJ2-5|once|NA
TGTGCCAGCAGCAACGCACAAGAGACCCAGTACTTC
CASSNAQETQYF
>TRBV5-1|TRBJ1-2|NA|NA
TGCGCCAGCAGCCCTGACAGGAGCTATGGCTACACCTTC
CASSPDRSYGYTF
>TRBV6-5|TRBJ2-5|NA|NA
TGTGCCAGCAGTTACAACATGCGTAGGGAGACCCAGTACTTC
CASSYNMRRETQYF
>TRBV6-5|TRBJ1-2|once|NA
TGTGCCAGCAAGGGACCCAATGACTATGGCTACACCTTC
CASKGPNDYGYTF
>TRBV27|TRBJ2-7|NA|NA
TGTGCCAGCAGTTTAAGACAGGACTACGAGCAGTACTTC
CASSLRQDYEQYF
>TRBV28|TRBJ2-7|NA|NA
TGTGCCAGCAGGTCTAGCGTCCCCGGGGAGCAGTACTTC
CASRSSVPGEQYF
>TRBV27|TRBJ1-4|few|NA
TGTGCCAGCAGTTCGGACGGTCCTAATGAAAAACTGTTTTTT
CASSSDGPNEKLFF
>TRBV9|TRBJ1-1|few|NA
TGTGCCAGCAGCGTAGCTTGGGGGAACACTGAAGCTTTCTTT
CASSVAWGNTEAFF
>TRBV1|TRBJ2-6|NA|NA
TGCACCAGCAGTCGGGGGGCACAAAGTCGGGCCAACGTCCTGACTTTC
CTSSRGAQSRANVLTF
>TRBV19|TRBJ1-2|NA|NA
TGTGCCACTAGGGACTATGGCTACACCTTC
CATRDYGYTF
>TRBV6-6|TRBJ1-1|NA|NA
TGTGCCAGCAGCTCGAGGCAGGGTGCGAACACTGAAGCTTTCTTT
CASSSRQGANTEAFF
>TRBV14|TRBJ1-2|NA|NA
TGTGCCAGCAGCCAAGATCTGGGGCAGACGAGCTATGGCTACACCTTC
CASSQDLGQTSYGYTF
>TRBV6-1|TRBJ2-1|NA|NA
TGTGCCAGCAGTGAAGTCAGGCAGGGACCGTTCTTC
CASSEVRQGPFF
>TRBV4-2|TRBJ2-7|NA|TRBD1
TGTGCCAGCAGCCAAGACAGGGGGCGGGACGAGCAGTACTTC
CASSQDRGRDEQYF
>TRBV19|TRBJ2-2|NA|NA
TGTGCCAGTAGCCAGCAGGCCTCCGGCGGGGAGCTGTTTTTT
CASSQQASGGELFF
>TRBV4-2|TRBJ2-3|NA|NA
TGTGCCAGCAGCCCCTCCCAAATTGTGGATACGCAGTATTTT
CASSPSQIVDTQYF
>TRBV2|TRBJ2-2|NA|NA
TGTGCCAGCAGTGAACAGGGAGTTGGGGCCGGGGAGCTGTTTTTT
CASSEQGVGAGELFF
>TRBV30|TRBJ1-1|few|NA
TGTGCCTGGAGCCCCGACAGGAACACTGAAGCTTTCTTT
CAWSPDRNTEAFF
>TRBV10-2|TRBJ2-7|NA|NA
TGCGCCAGCACCAGGAGCTCCTACGAGCAGTACTTC
CASTRSSYEQYF
>TRBV18|TRBJ1-6|NA|NA
TGTGCCAGCTCACCCGATAATTCACCCCTCCACTTT
CASSPDNSPLHF
>TRBV7-8|TRBJ2-1|NA|TRBD2
TGTGCCAGCAGCCGACGGACTAGCGGAGTTACTTACAATGAGCAGTTCTTC
CASSRRTSGVTYNEQFF
>TRBV19|TRBJ2-1|NA|TRBD1
TGTGCCAGTAGTATGAGACAGGGTTTCAATGAGCAGTTCTTC
CASSMRQGFNEQFF
>TRBV18|TRBJ2-5|NA|NA
TGTGCCAGCTCACCACAAGAATCAGAGCAGTACTTC
CASSPQESEQYF
>TRBV10-2|TRBJ2-7|NA|TRBD1
TGCGCCAGCAGCACAGGGGACGAGCAGTACTTC
CASSTGDEQYF
>TRBV19|TRBJ2-4|once|TRBD2
TGTGCCAGTAGCGTGACTAGCGGGGGGGTCAAAAACATTCAGTACTTC
CASSVTSGGVKNIQYF
>TRBV14|TRBJ2-2|NA|NA
TGTGCCAGCAGCTCATACGGTCTAGCTCGGACCGGGGAGCTGTTTTTT
CASSSYGLARTGELFF
>TRBV6-1|TRBJ1-1|once|NA
TGTGCCAGCAGTGAAAGTTTCACTGAAGCTTTCTTT
CASSESFTEAFF
>TRBV6-1|TRBJ2-4|NA|NA
TGTGCCAGCAGTGAGTGGAAAAACATTCAGTACTTC
CASSEWKNIQYF
>TRBV7-2|TRBJ2-7|NA|NA
TGTGCCAGCAGCTTAGCCCAGGGGTATACCTACGAGCAGTACTTC
CASSLAQGYTYEQYF
>TRBV28|TRBJ2-2|NA|NA
TGTGCCAGCAGTTTGGGGCTAGCGCTAAACACCGGGGAGCTGTTTTTT
CASSLGLALNTGELFF
>TRBV7-9|TRBJ1-1|NA|NA
TGTGCCAGCAGCTTAGGGGTTGAAGCTTTCTTT
CASSLGVEAFF
>TRBV29-1|TRBJ1-1|NA|NA
TGCAGCGTTGACAGCATGGGCTCGAACACTGAAGCTTTCTTT
CSVDSMGSNTEAFF
>TRBV6-6|TRBJ2-2|NA|NA
TGTGCCAGCAGTTACTCGAACACCGGGGAGCTGTTTTTT
CASSYSNTGELFF
>TRBV19|TRBJ2-1|NA|TRBD2
TGTGCCAGTAGCCCCGGGATGGTAGCGGGGCGTCAGGACAATGAGCAGTTCTTC
CASSPGMVAGRQDNEQFF
>TRBV2|TRBJ2-7|NA|TRBD2
TGTGCCAGCGAGGCGGCTAGCGGGAGGGCCGCCGTCAGCGAGCAGTACTTC
CASEAASGRAAVSEQYF
>TRBV19|TRBJ1-4|NA|TRBD1
TGTGCCAGTAGTGTAGTCGGGACAGGGAATGAAAAACTGTTTTTT
CASSVVGTGNEKLFF
>TRBV5-1|TRBJ2-2|NA|TRBD2
TGCGCCAGCTTTTGGGGGGGAGCCCGAACCGGGGAGCTGTTTTTT
CASFWGGARTGELFF
>TRBV9|TRBJ1-3|NA|NA
TGTGCCAGCAGCGTCTTTGGAAATGGAAACACCATATATTTT
CASSVFGNGNTIYF
>TRBV5-1|TRBJ2-7|NA|NA
TGCGCCAGCAGCTTGGAGGGTCGTTTGAGGGGATACGAGCAGTACTTC
CASSLEGRLRGYEQYF
>TRBV7-9|TRBJ2-7|NA|NA
TGTGCCAGCAGCTACGGGCAGGACGGGTCGACCTACGAGCAGTACTTC
CASSYGQDGSTYEQYF
>TRBV7-6|TRBJ2-7|NA|TRBD2
TGTGCCAGCAGCGGGGGGGGTTACGAGCAGTACTTC
CASSGGGYEQYF
>TRBV6-5|TRBJ1-6|NA|TRBD1
TGTGCCAGCAGGAACGGACAGGGTTCACCCCTCCACTTT
CASRNGQGSPLHF
>TRBV11-3|TRBJ1-1|NA|NA
TGTGCCAGCAGCTCTAGGGGGGGGACTGAAGCTTTCTTT
CASSSRGGTEAFF
>TRBV7-3|TRBJ2-3|NA|TRBD2
TGTGCCAGCAGCTCAGCGGGAGGGGTTACAGATACGCAGTATTTT
CASSSAGGVTDTQYF